This T cell receptor beta chain was identified during a study of CD8+ T cells in alopecia areata. Trimming at V came to 5 bases and at J to 5 bases, leaving 7 bases not matched to a gene. The V gene's germline CDR1 is SNHLY and CDR2 FYNNEI. The CDR3 has 14 amino acids. The sample's treatment: oral pan-JAK inhibitor, 5-10 mg twice daily. Sequencing templates came from extracted RNA that was reverse transcribed into cDNA. This table comes from immunoSEQ multiplex PCR, and its TCRdb copy is limited to in-frame clones, with some not included. The sample consists of approximately 200,000 clones, roughly 40% of them appearing once.

The TCR originated in a human donor with alopecia areata. This chain joins TRBV2 and TRBJ2-5; the match to TRBD1 covers 8 bases. Here the sequenced sample was CD4+ T cells sorted from blood, taken around week 36, from a patient treated with tofacitinib. In nucleotides, the CDR3 is TGTGCCAGCAGTTCTACAGGGGGTCAGGAGACCCAGTACTTC. Translation: CASSSTGGQETQYF.